This T cell receptor beta chain was captured in a study of early T cells in non-severe SARS-CoV-2 infection. Individual cDNA molecules were tagged with unique molecular identifiers. A single record per CDR3 protein comes from TCRdb applying MiXCR to the 5' RACE reads. The sample has fewer than 65,000 distinct CDR3 sequences; about 7.6% are singletons. This clonotype has more than one count but fewer than ten. CDR1 is DFQATT and CDR2 is SNEGSKA in the germline V gene (reference sequence). Trimming removed 6 bases from V and 4 bases from J; junction bases left unmatched: 5. CDR3 length: 13 amino acids. The receptor's source is an adult who was a healthcare worker with PCR-confirmed SARS-CoV-2 infection or an uninfected control (not recorded which). This chain links TRBV20-1 with TRBJ1-1, with 10 bases identical to TRBD1. Sequencing used whole blood, obtained at baseline. Written as DNA, the CDR3 is TGCAGTGCGCGGGACAGGGGCGGCACTGAAGCTTTCTTT. Its translation: CSARDRGGTEAFF.